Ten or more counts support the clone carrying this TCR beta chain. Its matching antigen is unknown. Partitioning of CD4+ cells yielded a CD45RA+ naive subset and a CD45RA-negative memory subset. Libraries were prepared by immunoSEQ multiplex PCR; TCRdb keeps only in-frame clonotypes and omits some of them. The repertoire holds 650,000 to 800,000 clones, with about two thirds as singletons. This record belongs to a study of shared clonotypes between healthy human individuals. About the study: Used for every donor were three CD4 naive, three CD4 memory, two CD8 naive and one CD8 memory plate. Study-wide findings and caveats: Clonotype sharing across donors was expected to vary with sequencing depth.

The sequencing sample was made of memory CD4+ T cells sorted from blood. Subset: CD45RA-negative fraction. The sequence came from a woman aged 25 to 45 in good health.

CDR3 loop: CASSVQGADTDTQYF. Written as DNA, the CDR3 is TGTGCCAGCAGTGTACAGGGGGCGGATACAGATACGCAGTATTTT. The chain couples TRBV2 to TRBJ2-3, with 9 bases lining up with TRBD1. This CDR3 is built from 15 residues. The J segment lost 3 bases and the V segment lost 4 bases, leaving 5 bases of the junction unmatched. Germline V gene data show CDR1 as SNHLY and CDR2 as FYNNEI.